This T cell receptor (beta chain) appears in the sequencing data of a study of T cell responses to AZD1222 COVID-19 vaccine. This CDR3 comprises 14 residues. Trimming removed 4 bases at V and 9 bases at J, with 18 bases between. Per germline, CDR1 LGHNA and CDR2 YSLEER. The method was immunoSEQ multiplex PCR; TCRdb's version includes in-frame clones alone and lacks a portion of them. The sample has roughly 150,000 clones, over 75% seen once; the top ten hold 1.5% to 2%. This rearrangement joins TRBV4-3 to TRBJ2-5; D is perhaps TRBD2 (5 bases). Sequences were derived from peripheral blood, sampled on day 0 of AZD1222 vaccination. The origin of this receptor is an adult in good health. CDR3 protein: CASSPGMRGGPQYF. The CDR3 nucleotides are TGCGCCAGCAGCCCAGGAATGCGAGGCGGGCCCCAGTACTTC.